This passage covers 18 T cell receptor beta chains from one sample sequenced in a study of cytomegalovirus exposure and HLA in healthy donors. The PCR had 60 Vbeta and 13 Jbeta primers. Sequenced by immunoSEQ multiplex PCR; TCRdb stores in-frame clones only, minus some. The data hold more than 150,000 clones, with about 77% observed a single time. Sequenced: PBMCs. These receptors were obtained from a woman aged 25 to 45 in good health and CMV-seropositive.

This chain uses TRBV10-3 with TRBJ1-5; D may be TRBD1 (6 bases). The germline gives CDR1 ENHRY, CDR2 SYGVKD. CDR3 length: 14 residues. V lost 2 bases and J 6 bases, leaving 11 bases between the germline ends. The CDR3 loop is CAISETGLSQPQHF. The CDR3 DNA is TGTGCCATCAGTGAGACAGGGTTGAGTCAGCCCCAGCATTTT.

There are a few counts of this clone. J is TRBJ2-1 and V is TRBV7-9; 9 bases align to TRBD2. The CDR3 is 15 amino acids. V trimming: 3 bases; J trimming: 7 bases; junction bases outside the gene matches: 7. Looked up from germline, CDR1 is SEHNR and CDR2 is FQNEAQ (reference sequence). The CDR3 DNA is TGTGCCAGCAGCTTGCGGGAGGGGGGGAGGAATGAGCAGTTCTTC. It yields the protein CASSLREGGRNEQFF.

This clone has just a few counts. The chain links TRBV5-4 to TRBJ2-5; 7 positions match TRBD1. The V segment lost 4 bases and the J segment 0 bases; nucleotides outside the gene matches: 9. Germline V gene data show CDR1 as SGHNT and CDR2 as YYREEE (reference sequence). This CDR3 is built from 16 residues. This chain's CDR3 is CASSPSGTVYQETQYF. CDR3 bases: TGTGCCAGCAGCCCTTCCGGGACAGTCTACCAAGAGACCCAGTACTTC. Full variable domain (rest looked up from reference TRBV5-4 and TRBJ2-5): ETGVTQSPTHLIKTRGQQVTLRCSSQSGHNTVSWYQQALGQGPQFIFQYYREEENGRGNFPPRFSGLQFPNYSSELNVNALELDDSALYLCASSPSGTVYQETQYFGPGTRLLVL.

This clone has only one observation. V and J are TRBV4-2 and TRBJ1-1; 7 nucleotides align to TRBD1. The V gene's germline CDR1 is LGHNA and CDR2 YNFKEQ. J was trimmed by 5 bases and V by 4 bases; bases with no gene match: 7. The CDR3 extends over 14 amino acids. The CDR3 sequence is CASSPQTGRTEAFF. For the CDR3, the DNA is TGTGCCAGCAGCCCCCAGACAGGGAGGACTGAAGCTTTCTTT.

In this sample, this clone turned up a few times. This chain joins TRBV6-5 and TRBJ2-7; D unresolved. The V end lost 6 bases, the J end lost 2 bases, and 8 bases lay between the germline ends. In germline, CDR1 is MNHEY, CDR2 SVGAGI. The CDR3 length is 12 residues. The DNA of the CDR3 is TGTGCCAGCAGCTCTTCCCCCTACGAGCAGTACTTC. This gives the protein CASSSSPYEQYF.

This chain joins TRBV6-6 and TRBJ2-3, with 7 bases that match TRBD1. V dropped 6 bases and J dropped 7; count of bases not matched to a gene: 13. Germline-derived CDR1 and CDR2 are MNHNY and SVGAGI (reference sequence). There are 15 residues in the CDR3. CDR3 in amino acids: CASRLDRENPYTQYF. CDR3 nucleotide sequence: TGTGCCAGCAGACTCGACAGGGAAAACCCGTATACGCAGTATTTT.

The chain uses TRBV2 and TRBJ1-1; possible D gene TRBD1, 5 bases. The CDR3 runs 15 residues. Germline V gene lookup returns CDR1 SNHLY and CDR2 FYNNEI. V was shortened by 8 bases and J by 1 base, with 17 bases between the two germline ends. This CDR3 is CASEGLIRGNTEAFF. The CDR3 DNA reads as TGTGCCAGCGAGGGACTTATAAGGGGGAACACTGAAGCTTTCTTT.

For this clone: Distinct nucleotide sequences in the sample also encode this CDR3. CDR3 DNA: TGTGCCAGCACCTATCGCGGGGGCTACACCTTC. Its translation is CASTYRGGYTF. V gene TRBV19 combines with J gene TRBJ1-2; D call uncertain. This CDR3 spans 11 amino acids. V lost 9 bases and J lost 8, with 13 bases in between. Germline V gene lookup returns CDR1 LNHDA and CDR2 SQIVND (reference sequence).

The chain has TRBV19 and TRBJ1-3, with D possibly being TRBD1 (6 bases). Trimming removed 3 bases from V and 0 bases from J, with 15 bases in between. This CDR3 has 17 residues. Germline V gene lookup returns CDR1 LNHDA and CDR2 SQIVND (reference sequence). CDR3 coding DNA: TGTGCCAGTAGTATTTCTCCCGGACAGCGCTCTGGAAACACCATATATTTT. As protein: CASSISPGQRSGNTIYF.

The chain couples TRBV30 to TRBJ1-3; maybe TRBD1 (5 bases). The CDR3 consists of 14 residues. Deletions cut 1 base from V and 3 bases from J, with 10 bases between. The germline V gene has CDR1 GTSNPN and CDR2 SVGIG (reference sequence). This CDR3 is CAWSAGGNGNTIYF. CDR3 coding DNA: TGTGCCTGGAGTGCTGGGGGGAATGGAAACACCATATATTTT. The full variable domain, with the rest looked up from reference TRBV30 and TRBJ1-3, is SQTIHQWPATLVQPVGSPLSLECTVEGTSNPNLYWYRQAAGRGLQLLFYSVGIGQISSEVPQNLSASRPQDRQFILSSKKLLLSDSGFYLCAWSAGGNGNTIYFGEGSWLTVV.

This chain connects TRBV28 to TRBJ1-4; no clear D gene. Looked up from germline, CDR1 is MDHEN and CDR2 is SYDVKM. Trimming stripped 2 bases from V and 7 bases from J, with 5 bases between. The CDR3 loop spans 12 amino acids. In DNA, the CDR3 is TGTGCCAGCAGTTTAGGAGGTGAAAAACTGTTTTTT. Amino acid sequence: CASSLGGEKLFF. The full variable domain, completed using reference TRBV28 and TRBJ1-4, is DVKVTQSSRYLVKRTGEKVFLECVQDMDHENMFWYRQDPGLGLRLIYFSYDVKMKEKGDIPEGYSVSREKKERFSLILESASTNQTSMYLCASSLGGEKLFFGSGTQLSVL.

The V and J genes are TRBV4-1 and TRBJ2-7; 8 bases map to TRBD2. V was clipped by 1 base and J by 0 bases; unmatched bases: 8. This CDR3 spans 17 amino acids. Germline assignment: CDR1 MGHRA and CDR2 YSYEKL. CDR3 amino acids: CASSQVRASGSSYEQYF. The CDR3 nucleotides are TGCGCCAGCAGCCAAGTACGCGCGAGCGGGAGCTCCTACGAGCAGTACTTC.

CDR3 region: CASSHNRDSGNTIYF. DNA for the CDR3: TGTGCCAGCAGCCACAATCGGGACTCTGGAAACACCATATATTTT. The chain has TRBV5-4 and TRBJ1-3; D call uncertain. Germline V gene lookup returns CDR1 SGHNT and CDR2 YYREEE (reference sequence). Trimming removed 4 bases from V and 0 bases from J, with 11 bases in between. The CDR3 is 15 amino acids.

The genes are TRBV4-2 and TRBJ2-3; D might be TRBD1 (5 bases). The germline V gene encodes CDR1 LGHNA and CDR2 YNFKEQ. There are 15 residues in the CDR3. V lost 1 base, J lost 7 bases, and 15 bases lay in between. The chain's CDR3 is CASSQGGPVVNTQYF. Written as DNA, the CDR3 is TGTGCCAGCAGCCAAGGGGGCCCGGTCGTGAATACGCAGTATTTT.

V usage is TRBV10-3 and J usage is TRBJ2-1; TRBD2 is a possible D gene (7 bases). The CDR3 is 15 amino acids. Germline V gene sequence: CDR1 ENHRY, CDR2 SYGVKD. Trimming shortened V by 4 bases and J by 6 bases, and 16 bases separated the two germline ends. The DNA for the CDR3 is TGTGCCATCAGTGGAAGGGGGGGCGCAGGCAATGAGCAGTTCTTC. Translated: CAISGRGGAGNEQFF.

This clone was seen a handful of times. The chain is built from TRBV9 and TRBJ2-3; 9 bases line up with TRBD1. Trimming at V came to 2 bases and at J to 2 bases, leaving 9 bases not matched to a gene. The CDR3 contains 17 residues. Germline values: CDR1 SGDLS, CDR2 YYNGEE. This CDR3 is CASSVSPTGGYTDTQYF. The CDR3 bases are TGTGCCAGCAGCGTCTCCCCGACAGGGGGGTACACAGATACGCAGTATTTT.

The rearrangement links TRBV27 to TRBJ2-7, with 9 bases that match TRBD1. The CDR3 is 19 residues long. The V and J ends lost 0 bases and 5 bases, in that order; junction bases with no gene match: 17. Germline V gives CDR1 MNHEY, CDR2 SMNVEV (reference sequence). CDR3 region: CASSLSALDTGTGPHEQYF. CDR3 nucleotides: TGTGCCAGCAGTTTATCGGCCCTCGATACCGGGACAGGGCCCCACGAGCAGTACTTC.

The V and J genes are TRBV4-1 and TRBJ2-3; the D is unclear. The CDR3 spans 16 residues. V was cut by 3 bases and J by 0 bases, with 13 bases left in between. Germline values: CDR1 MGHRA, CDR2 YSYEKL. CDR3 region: CASSHLARSSTDTQYF. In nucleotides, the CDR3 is TGCGCCAGCAGCCACCTGGCACGATCCAGCACAGATACGCAGTATTTT.